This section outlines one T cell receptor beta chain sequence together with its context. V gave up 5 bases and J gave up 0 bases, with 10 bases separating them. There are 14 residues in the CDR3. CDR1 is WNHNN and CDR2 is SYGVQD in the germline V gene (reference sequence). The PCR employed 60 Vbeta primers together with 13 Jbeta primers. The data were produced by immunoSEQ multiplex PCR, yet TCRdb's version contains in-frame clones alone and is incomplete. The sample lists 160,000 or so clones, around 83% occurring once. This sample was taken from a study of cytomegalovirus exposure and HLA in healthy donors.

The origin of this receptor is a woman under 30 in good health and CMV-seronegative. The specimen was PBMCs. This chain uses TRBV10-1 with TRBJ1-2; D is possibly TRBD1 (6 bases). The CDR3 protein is CASSPGGSNYGYTF. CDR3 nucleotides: TGCGCCAGCAGTCCTGGGGGCTCTAACTATGGCTACACCTTC.